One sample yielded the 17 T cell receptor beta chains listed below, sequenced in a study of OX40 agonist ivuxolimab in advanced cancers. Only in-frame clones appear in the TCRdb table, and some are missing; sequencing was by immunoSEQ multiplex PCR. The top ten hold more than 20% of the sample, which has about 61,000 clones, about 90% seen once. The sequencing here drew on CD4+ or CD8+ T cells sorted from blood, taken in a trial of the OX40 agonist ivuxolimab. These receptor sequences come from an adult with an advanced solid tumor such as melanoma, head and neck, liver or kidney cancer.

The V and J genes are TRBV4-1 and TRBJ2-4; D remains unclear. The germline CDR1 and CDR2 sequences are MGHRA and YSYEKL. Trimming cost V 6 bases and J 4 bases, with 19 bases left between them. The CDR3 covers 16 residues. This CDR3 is CASSTGPGRRKNIQYF. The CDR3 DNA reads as TGCGCCAGCAGTACCGGACCCGGGCGAAGAAAAAACATTCAGTACTTC.

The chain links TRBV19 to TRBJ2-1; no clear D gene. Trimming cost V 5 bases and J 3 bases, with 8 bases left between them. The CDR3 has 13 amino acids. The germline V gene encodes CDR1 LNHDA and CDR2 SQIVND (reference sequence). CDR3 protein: CASSYGNYNEQFF. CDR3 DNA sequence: TGTGCCAGTAGTTATGGGAACTACAATGAGCAGTTCTTC.

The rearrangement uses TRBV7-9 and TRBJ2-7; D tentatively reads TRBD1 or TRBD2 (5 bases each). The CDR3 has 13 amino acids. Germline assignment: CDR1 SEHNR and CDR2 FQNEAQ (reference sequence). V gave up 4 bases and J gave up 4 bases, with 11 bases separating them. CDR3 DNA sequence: TGTGCCAGCAGCTACAGGAGGCATTACGAGCAGTACTTC. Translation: CASSYRRHYEQYF.

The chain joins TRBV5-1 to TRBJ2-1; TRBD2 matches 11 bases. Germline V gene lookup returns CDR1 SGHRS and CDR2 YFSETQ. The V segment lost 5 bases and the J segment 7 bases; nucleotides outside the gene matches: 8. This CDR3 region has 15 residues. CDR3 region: CASRYLAGGGNEQFF. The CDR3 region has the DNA TGCGCCAGCAGGTATCTAGCGGGAGGTGGTAATGAGCAGTTCTTC. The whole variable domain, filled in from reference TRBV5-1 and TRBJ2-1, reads KAGVTQTPRYLIKTRGQQVTLSCSPISGHRSVSWYQQTPGQGLQFLFEYFSETQRNKGNFPGRFSGRQFSNSRSEMNVSTLELGDSALYLCASRYLAGGGNEQFFGPGTRLTVL.

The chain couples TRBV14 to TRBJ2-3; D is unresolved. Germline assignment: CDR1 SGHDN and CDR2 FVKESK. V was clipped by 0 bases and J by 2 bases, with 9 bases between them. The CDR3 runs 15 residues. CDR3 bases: TGTGCCAGCAGCCAAGACCGCCGGGCCACAGATACGCAGTATTTT. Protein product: CASSQDRRATDTQYF.

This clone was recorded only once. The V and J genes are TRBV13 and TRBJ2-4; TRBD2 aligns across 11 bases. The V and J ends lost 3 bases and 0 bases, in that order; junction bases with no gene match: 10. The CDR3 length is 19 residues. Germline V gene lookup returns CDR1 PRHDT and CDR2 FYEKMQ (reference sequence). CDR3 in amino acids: CASSLRLAGNGVAKNIQYF. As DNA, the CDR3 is TGTGCCAGCAGCTTGCGACTAGCGGGAAACGGTGTAGCCAAAAACATTCAGTACTTC. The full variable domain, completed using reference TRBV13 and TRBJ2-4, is AAGVIQSPRHLIKEKRETATLKCYPIPRHDTVYWYQQGPGQDPQFLISFYEKMQSDKGSIPDRFSAQQFSDYHSELNMSSLELGDSALYFCASSLRLAGNGVAKNIQYFGAGTRLSVL.

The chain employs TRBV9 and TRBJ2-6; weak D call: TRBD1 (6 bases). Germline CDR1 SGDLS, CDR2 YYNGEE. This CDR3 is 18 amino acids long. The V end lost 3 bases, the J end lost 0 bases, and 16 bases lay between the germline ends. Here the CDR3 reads CASSDRQEFISGANVLTF. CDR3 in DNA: TGTGCCAGCAGCGACCGACAGGAATTTATCTCTGGGGCCAACGTCCTGACTTTC.

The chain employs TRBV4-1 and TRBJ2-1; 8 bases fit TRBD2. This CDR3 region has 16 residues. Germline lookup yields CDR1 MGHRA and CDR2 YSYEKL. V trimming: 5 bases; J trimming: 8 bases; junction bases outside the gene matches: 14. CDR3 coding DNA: TGCGCCAGCAGCGAGCGTCGGTCCGGGACTAGATATGAGCAGTTCTTC. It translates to CASSERRSGTRYEQFF.

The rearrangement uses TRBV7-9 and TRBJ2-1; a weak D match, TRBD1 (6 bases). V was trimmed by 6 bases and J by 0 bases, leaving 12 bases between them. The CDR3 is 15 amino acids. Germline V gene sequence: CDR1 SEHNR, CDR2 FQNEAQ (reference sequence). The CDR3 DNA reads TGTGCCAGCAGGGACACAGGGCACTCCTACAATGAGCAGTTCTTC. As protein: CASRDTGHSYNEQFF.

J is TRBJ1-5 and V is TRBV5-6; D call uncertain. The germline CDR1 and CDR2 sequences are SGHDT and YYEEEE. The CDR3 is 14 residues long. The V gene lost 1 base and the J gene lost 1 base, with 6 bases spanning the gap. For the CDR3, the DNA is TGTGCCAGCAGCTTGAGGACCAGCAATCAGCCCCAGCATTTT. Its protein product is CASSLRTSNQPQHF.

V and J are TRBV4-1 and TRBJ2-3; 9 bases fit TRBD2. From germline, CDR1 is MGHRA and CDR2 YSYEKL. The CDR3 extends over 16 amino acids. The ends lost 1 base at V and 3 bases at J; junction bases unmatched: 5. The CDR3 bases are TGCGCCAGCAGCCAAGGGGCGGGGGGGCCAACAGATACGCAGTATTTT. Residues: CASSQGAGGPTDTQYF.

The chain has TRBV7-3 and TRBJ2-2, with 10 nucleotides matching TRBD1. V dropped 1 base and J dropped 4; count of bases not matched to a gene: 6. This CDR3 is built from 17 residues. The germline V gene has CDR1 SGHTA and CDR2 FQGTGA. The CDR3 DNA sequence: TGTGCCAGCAGCTTAAGTCCCGGGACAGGGGCCACCGGGGAGCTGTTTTTT. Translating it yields CASSLSPGTGATGELFF.

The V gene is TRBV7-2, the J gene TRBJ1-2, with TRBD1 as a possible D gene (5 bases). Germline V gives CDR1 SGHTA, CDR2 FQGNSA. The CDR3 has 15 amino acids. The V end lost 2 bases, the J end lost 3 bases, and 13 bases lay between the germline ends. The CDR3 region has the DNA TGTGCCAGCAGCTTATTGGCAGGGAACCACTATGGCTACACCTTC. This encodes CASSLLAGNHYGYTF.

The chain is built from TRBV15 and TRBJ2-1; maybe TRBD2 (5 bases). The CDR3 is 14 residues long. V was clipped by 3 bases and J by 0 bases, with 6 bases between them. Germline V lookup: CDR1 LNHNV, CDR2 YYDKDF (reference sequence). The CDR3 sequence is CATSSRDSYNEQFF. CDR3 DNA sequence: TGTGCCACCAGCAGCCGGGACTCCTACAATGAGCAGTTCTTC.

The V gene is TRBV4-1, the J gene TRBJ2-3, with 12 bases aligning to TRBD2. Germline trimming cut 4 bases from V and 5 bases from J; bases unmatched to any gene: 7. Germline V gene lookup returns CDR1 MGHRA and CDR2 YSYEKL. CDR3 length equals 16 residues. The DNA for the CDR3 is TGCGCCAGCAGCCCGACGACTAGCGGGGGCCAAGATACGCAGTATTTT. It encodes CASSPTTSGGQDTQYF.

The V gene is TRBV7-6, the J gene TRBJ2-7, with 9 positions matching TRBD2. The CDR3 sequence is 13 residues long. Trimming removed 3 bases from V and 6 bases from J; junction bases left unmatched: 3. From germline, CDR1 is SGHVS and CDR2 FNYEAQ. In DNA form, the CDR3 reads TGTGCCAGCAGCTTGCGACTAGCGGCCGAGCAGTACTTC. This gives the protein CASSLRLAAEQYF.

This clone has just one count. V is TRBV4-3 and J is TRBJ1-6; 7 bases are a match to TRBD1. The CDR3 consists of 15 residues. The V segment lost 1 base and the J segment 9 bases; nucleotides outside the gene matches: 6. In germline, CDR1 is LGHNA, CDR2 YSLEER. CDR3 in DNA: TGCGCCAGCAGCCAAGTCCAGGGGGAGTTTTCACCCCTCCACTTT. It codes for CASSQVQGEFSPLHF.